This passage covers 5 T cell receptor beta chains from one sample sequenced in a study of T cells expressing NK-cell markers. TCRdb re-analyzed the 5' RACE reads; it lists each CDR3 protein once, without DNA. Reported are about 390,000 distinct CDR3 sequences; the ten largest clones contain roughly 10%. The source material was blood T cells: a sorted CD56 or NKG2C T cell subset, CD4+ or CD8+ T cells, or bulk PBMC T cells (not recorded which). The receptors shown here come from a woman aged 45 to 65 in good health.

The J gene is TRBJ2-3, the V gene TRBV11-2. CDR3 length: 13 amino acids. Germline V gives CDR1 SGHAT, CDR2 FQNNGV. CDR3 sequence reads: CASSLRTPDTQYF.

This chain uses TRBV29-1 with TRBJ2-5; there is no DNA to check the TCRdb D call of TRBD2. Per germline, CDR1 SQVTM and CDR2 ANQGSEA. The CDR3 is 14 residues long. The CDR3: CSVAPAAVQETQYF.

V usage is TRBV21-1 and J usage is TRBJ1-2. TRBV21-1 is a pseudogene. The CDR3 totals 15 residues. The CDR3 here is CASSMGSGVDYGYTF.

The J gene is TRBJ2-7, the V gene TRBV10-3; without DNA, the TCRdb call of TRBD1 cannot be checked. This CDR3 spans 14 amino acids. Germline V gene sequence: CDR1 ENHRY, CDR2 SYGVKD. CDR3 region: CAISATGGGYEQYF.

V gene TRBV24-1 combines with J gene TRBJ2-1; TCRdb's assignment of TRBD1 cannot be checked, as there is no DNA. Germline V gene lookup returns CDR1 KGHDR and CDR2 SFDVKD. CDR3 length: 15 residues. The CDR3 sequence is CATSDRQGRYNEQFF.